The 17 T cell receptor beta chains in this list originate from one sample, sequenced in a study of cytomegalovirus exposure and HLA in healthy donors. PCR primers comprised 60 Vbeta and 13 Jbeta primers. The table came from immunoSEQ multiplex PCR; TCRdb's copy has only in-frame clones and leaves some out. Counted here are 150,000 to 200,000 clones, about two thirds occurring once; the ten biggest clones make up approximately 3%. The sample was PBMCs. These receptors originate from a woman in her thirties in good health and CMV-seronegative.

The chain has TRBV14 and TRBJ2-7, with TRBD2 as a possible D gene (5 bases). The CDR3 has 13 amino acids. CDR1 and CDR2 from the germline V gene are SGHDN and FVKESK. V lost 4 bases and J lost 2, with 9 bases in between. CDR3 region: CASSPSGTYEQYF. The CDR3 bases are TGTGCCAGCAGCCCCAGCGGCACCTACGAGCAGTACTTC.

CDR3 region: CASTLVGQKNYGYTF. DNA of the CDR3: TGTGCCAGCACCCTTGTGGGACAGAAAAACTATGGCTACACCTTC. V and J are TRBV5-6 and TRBJ1-2; 7 nucleotides line up with TRBD1. This CDR3 spans 15 amino acids. V was clipped by 6 bases and J by 2 bases; unmatched bases: 10. Germline V lookup: CDR1 SGHDT, CDR2 YYEEEE.

The J gene is TRBJ2-7, the V gene TRBV4-1; D is unclear. Germline V gene data show CDR1 as MGHRA and CDR2 as YSYEKL. V lost 0 bases and J lost 6, with 6 bases in between. The CDR3 contains 12 residues. The CDR3 coding sequence is TGCGCCAGCAGCCAAGAAAGAGGCGAGCAGTACTTC. Translating gives CASSQERGEQYF.

The chain recombines TRBV7-2 with TRBJ2-7; a possible D gene is TRBD2 (5 bases). Germline CDR1 is SGHTA and CDR2 is FQGNSA. The CDR3 spans 15 residues. V shed 7 bases and J shed 5 bases, with 21 bases lying between them. In DNA, the CDR3 is TGTGCCAGCACCCCAAACGAGGGCAGGACCAACGAGCAGTACTTC. Translation gives CASTPNEGRTNEQYF.

This chain uses TRBV4-1 with TRBJ1-1; D is uncertain. CDR3 length equals 14 residues. Deletions cut 5 bases from V and 1 base from J, with 11 bases between. The germline V gene encodes CDR1 MGHRA and CDR2 YSYEKL. The CDR3 region has the DNA TGCGCCAGCAGCGAGGAATACTCGAACACTGAAGCTTTCTTT. Amino acid sequence: CASSEEYSNTEAFF.

Worth noting for this clone: Other DNA sequences in this specimen translate into the identical CDR3. The chain recombines TRBV7-9 with TRBJ2-5, with 13 bases aligning to TRBD2. The CDR3 contains 17 residues. Germline lookup yields CDR1 SEHNR and CDR2 FQNEAQ (reference sequence). J was trimmed by 6 bases and V by 4 bases; bases with no gene match: 11. CDR3: CASSSGLAGRLLKTQYF. CDR3 bases: TGTGCCAGCAGCTCGGGACTAGCGGGAAGGCTCCTCAAGACCCAGTACTTC. Supplemented by reference TRBV7-9 and TRBJ2-5, the full variable domain reads DTGVSQNPRHKITKRGQNVTFRCDPISEHNRLYWYRQTLGQGPEFLTYFQNEAQLEKSRLLSDRFSAERPKGSFSTLEIQRTEQGDSAMYLCASSSGLAGRLLKTQYFGPGTRLLVL.

In DNA form, the CDR3 reads TGTGCCACTATGGAGGGACAGAATCAGCCCCAGCATTTT. This encodes CATMEGQNQPQHF. The chain recombines TRBV28 with TRBJ1-5, with 7 bases identical to TRBD1. The CDR3 has 13 residues. The germline CDR1 and CDR2 sequences are MDHEN and SYDVKM. The junction had 7 bases not matched to a gene; V was cut back by 10 bases and J by 4 bases.

The V gene is TRBV5-6, the J gene TRBJ1-5; D possibly corresponds to TRBD1 (6 bases). The CDR3 consists of 14 residues. V was pared by 2 bases and J by 6 bases, with 12 bases between. Germline V gene lookup returns CDR1 SGHDT and CDR2 YYEEEE. CDR3 amino acids: CASSLQGAVQPQHF. The CDR3 DNA sequence: TGTGCCAGCAGCTTACAGGGAGCGGTTCAGCCCCAGCATTTT.

J is TRBJ2-7 and V is TRBV5-6, with 7 bases matching TRBD1. V shed 4 bases, J shed 6 bases, and the junction held 4 bases outside the gene matches. This CDR3 spans 12 amino acids. Germline V lookup: CDR1 SGHDT, CDR2 YYEEEE. The CDR3 sequence is CASSDGTVEQYF. CDR3 in DNA: TGTGCCAGCAGCGACGGGACAGTCGAGCAGTACTTC.

The chain is built from TRBV2 and TRBJ2-3; D is possibly TRBD2 (6 bases). V was pared by 9 bases and J by 5 bases, with 18 bases between. Germline CDR1 reads SNHLY; CDR2 reads FYNNEI. This CDR3 is 14 amino acids long. In DNA, the CDR3 is TGTGCCAGGTGGGGACTTCTCGGACAAGATACGCAGTATTTT. Its protein is CARWGLLGQDTQYF.

This sequence joins TRBV5-1 and TRBJ2-5; 9 bases are shared with TRBD2. Trimming removed 1 base from V and 13 bases from J; junction bases left unmatched: 11. CDR3 length: 14 amino acids. Germline lookup yields CDR1 SGHRS and CDR2 YFSETQ. The DNA for the CDR3 is TGCGCCAGCAGCTTGCTGGCTAGCGGGGACCGCCCGTACTTC. Its protein is CASSLLASGDRPYF.

This rearrangement joins TRBV15 to TRBJ1-2, with D possibly being TRBD1 (6 bases). This CDR3 has 16 amino acids. The germline gives CDR1 LNHNV, CDR2 YYDKDF (reference sequence). Trimming took off 2 bases at V and 0 bases at J, with 13 bases between the two ends. The CDR3 coding sequence is TGTGCCACCAGCAGAAAAGGGGGGGGAGCTAACTATGGCTACACCTTC. Translating it yields CATSRKGGGANYGYTF.

The gene calls are TRBV6-4 and TRBJ2-1; maybe TRBD2 (6 bases). The CDR3 covers 13 residues. Germline-derived CDR1 and CDR2 are MRHNA and SNTAGT. Trimming stripped 3 bases from V and 7 bases from J, with 10 bases between. CDR3 protein: CASSEWAGNEQFF. CDR3 DNA: TGTGCCAGCAGTGAATGGGCGGGGAATGAGCAGTTCTTC.

V usage is TRBV5-1 and J usage is TRBJ2-5; D perhaps matches TRBD2 (5 bases). CDR1 is SGHRS and CDR2 is YFSETQ in the germline V gene. This CDR3 has 15 residues. The V and J ends lost 0 bases and 3 bases respectively, with 12 bases between them. CDR3 sequence: CASSLGTVREETQYF. The DNA for the CDR3 is TGCGCCAGCAGCTTGGGGACGGTGAGGGAAGAGACCCAGTACTTC.

The V and J genes are TRBV6-5 and TRBJ2-7; D unclear. The CDR3 sequence is 10 residues long. The germline V gene has CDR1 MNHEY and CDR2 SVGAGI. V gave up 10 bases and J gave up 5 bases, with 9 bases separating them. Here the CDR3 reads CAIGSNEQYF. CDR3 coding DNA: TGTGCCATCGGTTCGAACGAGCAGTACTTC.

As DNA, the CDR3 is TGTGCCAGCAGAACAGGACAGCCGGGGTATGAAAAACTGTTTTTT. It is translated as CASRTGQPGYEKLFF. The chain recombines TRBV28 with TRBJ1-4, with D possibly TRBD1 on 6 matching bases. CDR1 MDHEN and CDR2 SYDVKM come from the germline V gene. V was pared by 6 bases and J by 6 bases, with 17 bases between. There are 15 residues in the CDR3.

This sequence joins TRBV7-2 and TRBJ2-3; 8 positions agree with TRBD1. This CDR3 is built from 14 residues. The V and J ends lost 5 bases and 5 bases, in that order; junction bases with no gene match: 6. Germline V gives CDR1 SGHTA, CDR2 FQGNSA. The CDR3 reads CASSMTGEIDTQYF. The CDR3 nucleotides read TGTGCCAGCAGCATGACAGGGGAAATAGATACGCAGTATTTT.